This T cell receptor beta chain was sequenced for a study of T-cell reconstitution after alpha-beta-depleted transplantation in children. Of note for this clonotype: Its ends do not fully match the called genes, so a read error is possible.

As it was prepared, the TCRbeta library received unique molecular identifiers. TCRdb re-analysed the PCR reads in MiXCR, keeping a single row per CDR3 protein. The data contain approximately 200,000 distinct CDR3 sequences, more than 14% of them seen just once; the ten biggest clones take up about 13%. The starting material was PBMCs from the stem cell graft donor, obtained from the stem cell graft. The TCR sequence derives from a human donor who donated a stem cell graft to a child with acute lymphoblastic leukemia.

CDR3 nucleotide sequence: TGTGCCAGCGGTTTTCAAATTAAAACCTACAATGAGCAGTTCTTC. Encoded protein: CASGFQIKTYNEQFF. The chain has TRBV12-3 or TRBV12-4 and TRBJ2-1; unclear D gene. This CDR3 is built from 15 residues.